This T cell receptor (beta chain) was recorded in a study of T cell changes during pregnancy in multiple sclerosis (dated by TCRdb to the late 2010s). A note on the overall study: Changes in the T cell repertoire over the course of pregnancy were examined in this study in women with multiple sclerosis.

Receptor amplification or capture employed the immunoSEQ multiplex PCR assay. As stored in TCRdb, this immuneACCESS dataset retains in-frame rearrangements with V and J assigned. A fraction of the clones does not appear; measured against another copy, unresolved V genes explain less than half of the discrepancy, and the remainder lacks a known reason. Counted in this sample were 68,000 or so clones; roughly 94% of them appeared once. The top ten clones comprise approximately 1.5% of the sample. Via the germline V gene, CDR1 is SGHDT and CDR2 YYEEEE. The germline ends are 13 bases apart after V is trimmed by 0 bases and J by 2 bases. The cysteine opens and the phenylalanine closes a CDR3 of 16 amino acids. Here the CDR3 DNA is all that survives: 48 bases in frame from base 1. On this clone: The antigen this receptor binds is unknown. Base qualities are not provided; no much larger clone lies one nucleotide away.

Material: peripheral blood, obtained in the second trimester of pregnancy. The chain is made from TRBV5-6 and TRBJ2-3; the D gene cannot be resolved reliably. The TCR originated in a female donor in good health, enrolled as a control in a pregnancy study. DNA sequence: TGTGCCAGCAGCTTGGGGCCCAGCTTAGCCACAGATACGCAGTATTTT. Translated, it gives CASSLGPSLATDTQYF.